This record covers a single T cell receptor beta chain. Its antigen remains unknown. PCR amplification relied on 60 Vbeta primers (plus 13 Jbeta primers). Method: immunoSEQ multiplex PCR; TCRdb's copy keeps in-frame clones and lacks some. The repertoire holds about 120,000 clones, with around 67% as singletons. The germline CDR1 and CDR2 sequences are MRHNA and SNTAGT. CDR3 length: 14 amino acids. The V segment lost 6 bases and the J segment 0 bases; nucleotides outside the gene matches: 2. The entry originates in a study of cytomegalovirus exposure and HLA in healthy donors. Whole-study findings and limits: Three CMV-associated chains were confirmed in vitro to be specific for CMV antigens. The study found most TCR sequences rare, yet found some public TCRs in many donors.

The TCR sequence derives from a middle-aged woman in good health and CMV-seronegative. The rearrangement uses TRBV6-4 and TRBJ2-1; 7 bases line up with TRBD1. What was sequenced was PBMCs. Here the CDR3 reads CASSRDSSYNEQFF. In DNA form, the CDR3 reads TGTGCCAGCAGCCGGGACAGCTCCTACAATGAGCAGTTCTTC.